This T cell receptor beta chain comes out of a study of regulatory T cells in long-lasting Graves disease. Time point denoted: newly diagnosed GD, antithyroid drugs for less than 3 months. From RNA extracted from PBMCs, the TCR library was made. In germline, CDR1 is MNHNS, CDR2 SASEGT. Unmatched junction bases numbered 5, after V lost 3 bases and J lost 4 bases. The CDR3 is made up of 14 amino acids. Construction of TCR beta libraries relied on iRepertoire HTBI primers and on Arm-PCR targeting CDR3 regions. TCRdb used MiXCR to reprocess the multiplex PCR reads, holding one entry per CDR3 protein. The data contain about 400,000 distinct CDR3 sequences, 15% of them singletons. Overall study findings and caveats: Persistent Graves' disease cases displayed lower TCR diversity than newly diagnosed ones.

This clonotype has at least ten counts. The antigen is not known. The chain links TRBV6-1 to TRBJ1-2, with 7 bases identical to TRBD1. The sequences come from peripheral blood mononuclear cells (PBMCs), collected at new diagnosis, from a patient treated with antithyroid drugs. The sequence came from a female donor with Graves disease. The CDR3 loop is CASSDPGGSYGYTF. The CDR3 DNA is TGTGCCAGCAGTGACCCAGGGGGTAGCTATGGCTACACCTTC.